The 31 T cell receptor beta chains given below trace back to one sample, sequenced in a study of T cells in Graves' hyperthyroidism and ophthalmopathy. The CDR3 regions of TCR beta were amplified from RNA transcripts. The study used the HTBI primer set for a first-round RT-PCR of the TCR CDR3. One entry per CDR3 protein results from TCRdb running MiXCR on the multiplex PCR reads. This repertoire shows about 500,000 distinct CDR3 sequences, over 35% found once; its top ten account for around two fifths. The sequencing input was peripheral blood or thyroid tissue (not recorded which). The receptor source for this set is an adult woman with Graves' disease, either hyperthyroidism or ophthalmopathy (not recorded which).

The J gene is TRBJ1-1, the V gene TRBV10-2, with 10 bases identical to TRBD1. CDR3 size: 16 residues. CDR1 and CDR2 (germline): WSHSY, SAAADI. The V gene end was trimmed by 9 bases and the J gene end by 3 bases; junction bases not matched to a gene: 13. CDR3 bases: TGCGCCAGTGACTGGGGGACAGGGGACGATGACACTGAAGCTTTCTTT. It is translated as CASDWGTGDDDTEAFF.

On this clonotype: This may come from a read error, since a much larger clone is one base off. The gene calls are TRBV6-1 and TRBJ2-5; TRBD2 aligns across 9 bases. This CDR3 is 15 amino acids long. The germline V gene encodes CDR1 MNHNS and CDR2 SASEGT. CDR3 sequence reads: CAGRPAGGGQETQYF. The DNA for the CDR3 is TGTGCCGGCAGACCAGCGGGAGGCGGGCAAGAGACCCAGTACTTC.

The chain couples TRBV7-6 to TRBJ1-6; D gene unclear. The germline V and J ends were trimmed by 5 bases and 6 bases, with 5 bases remaining between them. The CDR3 contains 12 residues. CDR1 and CDR2 from the germline V gene are SGHVS and FNYEAQ. The CDR3 coding sequence is TGTGCCAGCAGCAAGATTAATTCACCCCTCCACTTT. It yields the protein CASSKINSPLHF.

This clonotype appeared a few times. V and J are TRBV7-2 and TRBJ2-2; 7 bases agree with TRBD2. V dropped 5 bases and J dropped 4; count of bases not matched to a gene: 10. CDR3 length: 16 residues. CDR1 is SGHTA, CDR2 FQGNSA, per germline. The CDR3 DNA follows: TGTGCCAGCAGCCCCTCCGCGGGAGCAACCACCGGGGAGCTGTTTTTT. Amino acids: CASSPSAGATTGELFF.

This clonotype was counted a few times. The genes are TRBV12-3 or TRBV12-4 and TRBJ1-3; unclear D gene. Trimming removed 5 bases from V and 0 bases from J, with 11 bases in between. The CDR3 is 15 residues long. Here the CDR3 reads CASSPTRSSGNTIYF. The CDR3 nucleotides are TGTGCCAGCAGTCCGACAAGAAGCTCTGGAAACACCATATATTTT.

This clonotype was seen a few times. This chain joins TRBV2 and TRBJ2-7; D gene unclear. CDR3 length equals 15 residues. V lost 0 bases to trimming and J lost 5 bases, with 14 bases between them. Germline CDR1 and CDR2: SNHLY and FYNNEI. The CDR3 sequence is CASSEAVVSGNEQYF. DNA of the CDR3: TGTGCCAGCAGTGAAGCGGTAGTTAGTGGGAACGAGCAGTACTTC.

In its sample, this clonotype was seen many times. The genes are TRBV19 and TRBJ2-7; D is ambiguous. CDR3 length equals 14 residues. V was cut by 1 base and J by 1 base, with 8 bases left in between. Germline CDR1 is LNHDA and CDR2 is SQIVND (reference sequence). The CDR3 region has the DNA TGTGCCAGTAGTATAGGCACAGTTTCCTACGAGCAGTACTTC. Translated: CASSIGTVSYEQYF.

CDR3 sequence: CAGSRSGASGNTIYF. The DNA of the CDR3 is TGTGCCGGGTCTCGGAGCGGGGCTTCTGGAAACACCATATATTTT. V gene TRBV6-6 combines with J gene TRBJ1-3; tentatively, D is TRBD1 (5 bases). V was pared by 11 bases and J by 1 base, with 18 bases between. Germline CDR1 and CDR2: MNHNY and SVGAGI (reference sequence). The CDR3 is 15 amino acids.

The chain uses TRBV7-3 and TRBJ2-6, with 14 bases that match TRBD2. The germline CDR1 and CDR2 sequences are SGHTA and FQGTGA. The ends lost 5 bases at V and 4 bases at J; junction bases unmatched: 10. The CDR3 length is 19 residues. The CDR3 coding sequence is TGTGCCAGCAGCCTGGGACTAGCGGGAGTCACCGGGGGGGCCAACGTCCTGACTTTC. Translating it yields CASSLGLAGVTGGANVLTF.

CDR3 sequence reads: CASSHEGWRDEAFF. The CDR3 region has the DNA TGTGCCAGCAGCCACGAGGGGTGGCGGGATGAAGCTTTCTTT. V and J are TRBV7-9 and TRBJ1-1, with a tentative D call TRBD1 (5 bases). From germline, CDR1 is SEHNR and CDR2 FQNEAQ (reference sequence). The CDR3 extends over 14 amino acids. V was trimmed by 5 bases and J by 7 bases, leaving 17 bases between them.

The chain is built from TRBV20-1 and TRBJ1-2; TRBD1 might be the D (6 bases). Germline CDR1 reads DFQATT; CDR2 reads SNEGSKA (reference sequence). The V end lost 5 bases, the J end lost 7 bases, and 14 bases lay between the germline ends. The CDR3 sequence is 12 residues long. CDR3 bases: TGCAGTGCTTATACCCGGGGGCTTGGCTACACCTTC. Amino acid sequence: CSAYTRGLGYTF.

This clonotype was seen at least ten times. The CDR3: CASGRWYEQYF. The CDR3 coding sequence is TGTGCCAGCGGACGGTGGTACGAGCAGTACTTC. The chain links TRBV7-9 to TRBJ2-7, with D hard to call. The V end was cut by 8 bases, the J end by 4 bases, with 9 bases between. The CDR3 runs 11 residues. CDR1 and CDR2 from the germline V gene are SEHNR and FQNEAQ (reference sequence).

This clonotype was detected ten times or more. The J gene is TRBJ1-1, the V gene TRBV6-5; 9 bases match TRBD1. V shed 6 bases and J 6 bases; nucleotides not matched to a gene: 8. The CDR3 runs 14 residues. The germline CDR1 and CDR2 sequences are MNHEY and SVGAGI. In DNA, the CDR3 is TGTGCCAGCAGCCGGGACAGGGAGTTCTCTGAAGCTTTCTTT. This gives the protein CASSRDREFSEAFF.

This clonotype was seen at least ten times. In nucleotides, the CDR3 is TGTGCCAGCAGTTACGAGGCAGGGGACTCCTACGAGCAGTACTTC. Its translation: CASSYEAGDSYEQYF. The chain couples TRBV6-2 or TRBV6-3 to TRBJ2-7, with D maybe TRBD1 (6 bases). Trimming took off 2 bases at V and 0 bases at J, with 11 bases between the two ends. The CDR3 length is 15 residues. Looked up from germline, CDR1 is MNHEY and CDR2 is SVGEGT.

Turning to this clonotype: One end of the junction is discordant with germline, which a read error may explain. V and J are TRBV20-1 and TRBJ1-2; D is uncertain. Per germline, CDR1 DFQATT and CDR2 SNEGSKA (reference sequence). The length of the CDR3 is 10 residues. The CDR3 protein is CSAGDGSYTF. DNA of the CDR3: TGCAGTGCTGGAGACGGGAGCTACACCTTC.

Of note for this clonotype: Germline is not matched at one junction end, which may reflect a read error. The chain couples TRBV5-4 to TRBJ2-5; D may be TRBD1 (6 bases). The length of the CDR3 is 16 residues. Germline CDR1 and CDR2: SGHNT and YYREEE (reference sequence). The CDR3 loop reads CASSLDQTQGREAQYF. CDR3 nucleotides: TGTGCCAGCAGCTTGGACCAAACACAGGGTCGAGAGGCCCAGTACTTC.

The V gene is TRBV11-1, the J gene TRBJ1-4, with 9 positions matching TRBD1. V was clipped by 3 bases and J by 5 bases; unmatched bases: 4. This CDR3 region has 15 residues. Per germline, CDR1 SGHAT and CDR2 FQDESV (reference sequence). CDR3 amino acids: CASSFGTGRNEKLFF. The CDR3 nucleotides are TGTGCCAGCAGCTTTGGGACAGGGAGAAATGAAAAACTGTTTTTT.

This clonotype was observed at least ten times. The V and J genes are TRBV7-2 and TRBJ1-1, with D possibly being TRBD1 (6 bases). V was shortened by 1 base and J by 4 bases, with 13 bases between the two germline ends. The CDR3 contains 15 residues. The germline gives CDR1 SGHTA, CDR2 FQGNSA. The CDR3 nucleotides read TGTGCCAGCAGCTTAGTGGTCAGGGGCGGCACTGAAGCTTTCTTT. This sequence encodes CASSLVVRGGTEAFF. Supplemented by reference TRBV7-2 and TRBJ1-1, the full variable domain reads GAGVSQSPSNKVTEKGKDVELRCDPISGHTALYWYRQSLGQGLEFLIYFQGNSAPDKSGLPSDRFSAERTGGSVSTLTIQRTQQEDSAVYLCASSLVVRGGTEAFFGQGTRLTVV.

This sequence joins TRBV20-1 and TRBJ2-3; 8 bases match TRBD2. Germline V gene lookup returns CDR1 DFQATT and CDR2 SNEGSKA (reference sequence). This CDR3 is built from 16 residues. CDR3 coding DNA: TGCAGCCCGAGCGGGGAGCGGGAGTACGGCACAGATACGCAGTATTTT. Encoded protein: CSPSGEREYGTDTQYF.

This chain joins TRBV9 and TRBJ1-1; D gene ambiguous. V lost 0 bases to trimming and J lost 9 bases, with 12 bases between them. The germline V gene has CDR1 SGDLS and CDR2 YYNGEE. CDR3 length: 13 amino acids. The CDR3 sequence: CASSVVSGGKAFF. Here the CDR3 DNA reads TGTGCCAGCAGCGTAGTTTCAGGAGGGAAAGCTTTCTTT.

The chain has TRBV10-3 and TRBJ2-7; D not resolved. The ends were cut back, 2 bases at V and 3 bases at J, with 8 bases in the middle. This CDR3 region has 13 residues. The germline V gene has CDR1 ENHRY and CDR2 SYGVKD. The CDR3 loop reads CAISEGLYYEQYF. The DNA for the CDR3 is TGTGCCATCAGTGAGGGGCTATACTACGAGCAGTACTTC.

This clonotype was picked up one time. The chain links TRBV28 to TRBJ1-4; D not resolved. This CDR3 contains 14 residues. V was pared by 5 bases and J by 12 bases, with 19 bases between. Per the germline V gene, CDR1 is MDHEN and CDR2 is SYDVKM. The CDR3 sequence is CASSESIRVEELFF. The CDR3 DNA reads as TGTGCCAGCAGTGAAAGTATAAGGGTCGAGGAACTGTTTTTT. Based on the CDR3 plus reference TRBV28 and TRBJ1-4, the full variable domain is DVKVTQSSRYLVKRTGEKVFLECVQDMDHENMFWYRQDPGLGLRLIYFSYDVKMKEKGDIPEGYSVSREKKERFSLILESASTNQTSMYLCASSESIRVEELFFGSGTQLSVL.

This clonotype was counted at least ten times. The chain carries TRBV7-2 and TRBJ2-7, with 9 bases identical to TRBD2. Germline V gives CDR1 SGHTA, CDR2 FQGNSA. The junction had 5 bases not matched to a gene; V was cut back by 2 bases and J by 3 bases. The CDR3 is 15 residues long. CDR3: CASSLSSGINYEQYF. The CDR3, as DNA: TGTGCCAGCAGCTTATCTAGCGGGATAAACTACGAGCAGTACTTC.

As regards this clonotype: It may be a read error: a sequence one base away is much more abundant. J is TRBJ2-7 and V is TRBV11-2; 12 positions agree with TRBD1. The CDR3 covers 15 residues. Germline values: CDR1 SGHAT, CDR2 FQNNGV. This chain's CDR3 is CTSRSPGQGAREQYF. The CDR3 coding sequence is TGTACCAGCAGATCCCCGGGACAGGGGGCAAGGGAGCAGTACTTC.

This clonotype came up many times. The chain links TRBV14 to TRBJ2-7; D remains ambiguous. The ends were cut back, 4 bases at V and 6 bases at J, with 10 bases in the middle. This CDR3 comprises 12 residues. From germline, CDR1 is SGHDN and CDR2 FVKESK. The CDR3 nucleotides are TGTGCCAGCAGCCCCTGGAGCCTCGAGCAGTACTTC. Its translation: CASSPWSLEQYF.

This clonotype was counted only a few times. J is TRBJ1-6 and V is TRBV29-1, with D perhaps matching TRBD1 (6 bases). V lost 6 bases and J lost 6, with 12 bases in between. The CDR3 has 13 residues. CDR1 is SQVTM and CDR2 is ANQGSEA in the germline V gene. DNA for the CDR3: TGCAGCGTAAGACAGGTTACTAATTCACCCCTCCACTTT. Protein: CSVRQVTNSPLHF.

A single count supports this clonotype. This may come from a read error, since a much larger clone is one base off. J is TRBJ2-6 and V is TRBV4-1, with TRBD1 as a possible D gene (7 bases). The CDR3 has 17 amino acids. Germline-derived CDR1 and CDR2 are MGHRA and YSYEKL. CDR3 in amino acids: CASSQGIQGTGANVVTF. DNA for the CDR3: TGCGCCAGCAGCCAAGGGATACAGGGGACTGGGGCCAACGTCGTGACTTTC.

Ten or more counts support this clonotype. The J gene is TRBJ1-2, the V gene TRBV20-1; 7 bases map to TRBD1. This CDR3 contains 14 residues. CDR1 and CDR2 (germline): DFQATT, SNEGSKA (reference sequence). V trimming: 2 bases; J trimming: 4 bases; junction bases outside the gene matches: 7. The CDR3 is CSARRQGNRYGYTF. The CDR3 region has the DNA TGCAGTGCTAGAAGACAGGGAAACCGCTATGGCTACACCTTC.

The chain employs TRBV19 and TRBJ1-2, with a weak D call TRBD1 (5 bases). The CDR3 spans 14 residues. Germline V gene sequence: CDR1 LNHDA, CDR2 SQIVND (reference sequence). V was pared by 2 bases and J by 8 bases, with 15 bases between. The CDR3 here is CASSIPGDGQGYTF. In DNA, the CDR3 is TGTGCCAGTAGTATACCCGGGGACGGCCAAGGCTACACCTTC.

This chain uses TRBV20-1 with TRBJ2-7, with D possibly TRBD2 on 5 matching bases. V was trimmed by 3 bases and J by 1 base, leaving 13 bases between them. There are 14 residues in the CDR3. CDR1 and CDR2 from the germline V gene are DFQATT and SNEGSKA (reference sequence). The CDR3 region is CSASPPRVSYEQYF. CDR3 nucleotide sequence: TGCAGTGCTAGCCCCCCGAGGGTTTCCTACGAGCAGTACTTC.

Ten or more counts support this clonotype. The chain uses TRBV4-2 and TRBJ1-2; D perhaps matches TRBD1 (5 bases). V lost 0 bases, J lost 7 bases, and 9 bases lay in between. This CDR3 is built from 13 residues. Germline V CDR1 and CDR2: LGHNA, YNFKEQ. CDR3 DNA sequence: TGTGCCAGCAGCCAAGAGTCAGGGTTTGGCTACACCTTC. It translates to CASSQESGFGYTF.